Each of the 30 T cell receptor beta chains below was sequenced from the same sample in a study of blood T cell repertoires in COVID-19. Generated by immunoSEQ multiplex PCR, the TCRdb table keeps only in-frame clones and is missing some. The sample gives about 32,000 clones, around 90% of which show up once; about 1.9% is in the top ten. The source material was peripheral blood. Source of these receptors: a man aged 50-60 years with active or convalescent COVID-19.

This chain joins TRBV27 and TRBJ2-6; 7 nucleotides agree with TRBD1. V lost 3 bases, J lost 0 bases, and 5 bases stayed unmatched. The CDR3 has 17 residues. Germline CDR1 is MNHEY and CDR2 is SMNVEV (reference sequence). The CDR3 nucleotides are TGTGCCAGCAGTTTCTGGACAGGCGACTCTGGGGCCAACGTCCTGACTTTC. It encodes CASSFWTGDSGANVLTF.

The V and J genes are TRBV6-2 or TRBV6-3 and TRBJ2-7, with D maybe TRBD1 (5 bases). CDR3 length: 11 residues. The germline gives CDR1 MNHEY, CDR2 SVGEGT. Trimming took 5 bases from V and 6 from J, leaving 8 bases between them. CDR3 sequence (DNA): TGTGCCAGCAGTCGACAGCTCGAGCAGTACTTC. It codes for CASSRQLEQYF.

The chain is built from TRBV18 and TRBJ1-2; no clear D. CDR1 is KGHSH and CDR2 is LQKENI in the germline V gene. V lost 2 bases to trimming and J lost 10 bases, with 17 bases between them. The CDR3 covers 14 residues. CDR3 loop: CASSPGSPASNYTF. CDR3 in DNA: TGTGCCAGCTCACCAGGGAGCCCCGCCAGTAACTACACCTTC.

The chain recombines TRBV5-1 with TRBJ2-7; D is unresolved. Germline V gives CDR1 SGHRS, CDR2 YFSETQ. Between the trimmed V and J ends, which lost 0 bases and 4 bases, there was a span of 14 bases. The CDR3 runs 15 residues. CDR3 sequence (DNA): TGCGCCAGCAGCTTGGGGGCCCAACCCAAATACGAGCAGTACTTC. Translated, it gives CASSLGAQPKYEQYF.

This rearrangement joins TRBV24-1 to TRBJ2-1; D is perhaps TRBD1 (6 bases). Germline loops: CDR1 KGHDR, CDR2 SFDVKD. CDR3 size: 14 residues. V lost 3 bases and J 5 bases, leaving 10 bases between the germline ends. The CDR3 DNA reads as TGTGCCACCAGTGATCTCCGGGACAACAATGAGCAGTTCTTC. It translates to CATSDLRDNNEQFF.

This rearrangement joins TRBV4-1 to TRBJ1-1; D gene unclear. V shed 0 bases and J shed 3 bases, with 11 bases lying between them. In germline, CDR1 is MGHRA, CDR2 YSYEKL. The CDR3 covers 15 residues. CDR3 DNA sequence: TGCGCCAGCAGCCAAGATCTTACACCTTACACTGAAGCTTTCTTT. It translates to CASSQDLTPYTEAFF.

This chain joins TRBV30 and TRBJ2-2; 10 bases are shared with TRBD1. CDR1 and CDR2 from the germline V gene are GTSNPN and SVGIG (reference sequence). V shed 0 bases and J 3 bases; nucleotides not matched to a gene: 13. There are 19 residues in the CDR3. CDR3 DNA sequence: TGTGCCTGGAGTGTTTTTTCTCCGGTTGGGACAGGGGACACCGGGGAGCTGTTTTTT. Translating it yields CAWSVFSPVGTGDTGELFF.

The CDR3 reads CASSPTGGETTQHF. CDR3 coding DNA: TGTGCCAGTTCGCCAACAGGGGGGGAAACGACCCAGCATTTT. V usage is TRBV19 and J usage is TRBJ1-5, with 8 bases that match TRBD1. Trimming took 8 bases from V and 11 from J; bases not matched to a gene: 14. The germline V gene encodes CDR1 LNHDA and CDR2 SQIVND (reference sequence). This CDR3 is 14 amino acids long. The full variable domain, its missing parts supplied by reference TRBV19 and TRBJ1-5, is DGGITQSPKYLFRKEGQNVTLSCEQNLNHDAMYWYRQDPGQGLRLIYYSQIVNDFQKGDIAEGYSVSREKKESFPLTVTSAQKNPTAFYLCASSPTGGETTQHFGDGTRLSIL.

V gene TRBV5-1 combines with J gene TRBJ2-7; TRBD1 aligns across 10 bases. With 4 bases clipped from V and 3 bases from J, the junction kept 7 bases outside the gene matches. The germline V gene encodes CDR1 SGHRS and CDR2 YFSETQ. The CDR3 is 15 amino acids. The CDR3 coding sequence is TGCGCCAGCAGCATAGGGACAGGGGCCTACTACGAGCAGTACTTC. This translates into CASSIGTGAYYEQYF. Full variable domain (remainder filled in from reference TRBV5-1 and TRBJ2-7): KAGVTQTPRYLIKTRGQQVTLSCSPISGHRSVSWYQQTPGQGLQFLFEYFSETQRNKGNFPGRFSGRQFSNSRSEMNVSTLELGDSALYLCASSIGTGAYYEQYFGPGTRLTVT.

The V gene is TRBV4-1, the J gene TRBJ2-7; 7 bases fit TRBD1. V gave up 1 base and J gave up 7 bases; unmatched junction bases: 7. The germline V gene encodes CDR1 MGHRA and CDR2 YSYEKL. This CDR3 is built from 14 residues. CDR3 loop: CASSQGRGIGEQYF. Here the CDR3 DNA reads TGCGCCAGCAGCCAAGGCAGGGGGATAGGAGAGCAGTACTTC.

This chain links TRBV4-3 with TRBJ2-1, with 8 positions matching TRBD2. The CDR3 runs 15 residues. V dropped 8 bases and J dropped 3; count of bases not matched to a gene: 9. Germline lookup yields CDR1 LGHNA and CDR2 YSLEER. The DNA for the CDR3 is TGCGCCAGCCGCAGTAGTAGCGGGAACTACAATGAGCAGTTCTTC. Its protein is CASRSSSGNYNEQFF.

V and J are TRBV14 and TRBJ2-1, with a weak D call TRBD1 (6 bases). V was cut by 3 bases and J by 4 bases, with 10 bases left in between. The CDR3 loop spans 14 amino acids. Germline values: CDR1 SGHDN, CDR2 FVKESK. The CDR3 is CASSQGAQYNEQFF. CDR3 nucleotide sequence: TGTGCCAGCAGCCAGGGGGCGCAGTACAATGAGCAGTTCTTC.

The chain links TRBV6-2 or TRBV6-3 to TRBJ2-3; perhaps TRBD2 as D (6 bases). V lost 2 bases to trimming and J lost 2 bases, with 14 bases between them. The CDR3 loop spans 16 amino acids. CDR1 and CDR2 (germline): MNHEY, SVGEGT. CDR3: CASSYGTSYYTDTQYF. The CDR3 DNA reads TGTGCCAGCAGTTACGGGACTTCCTACTACACAGATACGCAGTATTTT.

The CDR3 DNA reads TGCAGCGCCCAGACTAGCGGCTCCTACGAGCAGTACTTC. This sequence encodes CSAQTSGSYEQYF. V gene TRBV29-1 combines with J gene TRBJ2-7; TRBD2 agrees at 9 bases. This CDR3 has 13 residues. CDR1 and CDR2 from the germline V gene are SQVTM and ANQGSEA. Unmatched junction bases numbered 4, after V lost 7 bases and J lost 0 bases.

Only a few counts were recorded for this clone. The rearrangement joins TRBV6-2 or TRBV6-3 to TRBJ1-1; 9 bases match TRBD1. Trimming cost V 6 bases and J 5 bases; bases outside gene matches: 10. Per germline, CDR1 MNHEY and CDR2 SVGEGT. This CDR3 region has 15 residues. The CDR3 region has the DNA TGTGCCAGCAGCGCCATGGGACAGGGAAGTACTGAAGCTTTCTTT. Translating it yields CASSAMGQGSTEAFF.

This chain joins TRBV4-3 and TRBJ2-2; possibly TRBD1 for D (5 bases). V lost 3 bases to trimming and J lost 7 bases, with 15 bases between them. The CDR3 runs 15 residues. CDR1 LGHNA and CDR2 YSLEER come from the germline V gene. The CDR3 region has the DNA TGCGCCAGCAGCCAGGGGCACGGCATAATCGGGGAGCTGTTTTTT. This translates into CASSQGHGIIGELFF.

The V gene is TRBV18, the J gene TRBJ1-3; 9 nucleotides align to TRBD1. This CDR3 is 17 amino acids long. J gave up 2 bases and V 4 bases, and 9 bases lay outside the gene matches. CDR1 is KGHSH and CDR2 is LQKENI in the germline V gene. DNA of the CDR3: TGTGCCAGCTCACTGTTTACAGGGGGCGATGCTGGAAACACCATATATTTT. Translating it yields CASSLFTGGDAGNTIYF.

This chain connects TRBV10-3 to TRBJ2-7; no reliable D call. Trimming shortened V by 2 bases and J by 1 base, and 6 bases separated the two germline ends. The CDR3 has 13 amino acids. Germline CDR1 reads ENHRY; CDR2 reads SYGVKD. For the CDR3, the DNA is TGTGCCATCAGTGAGAATCTTTCCTACGAGCAGTACTTC. Translated, it gives CAISENLSYEQYF.

V gene TRBV11-2 combines with J gene TRBJ2-3; tentatively, D is TRBD1 (5 bases). Germline V lookup: CDR1 SGHAT, CDR2 FQNNGV. This CDR3 has 15 amino acids. With 1 base removed from V and 5 bases from J, the gap between germline ends came to 13 bases. The CDR3 region is CASSLGSGLKDTQYF. The DNA for the CDR3 is TGTGCCAGCAGCTTAGGGTCAGGGCTTAAAGATACGCAGTATTTT.

This clone was found once. This chain connects TRBV3-1 (or the pseudogene TRBV3-2) to TRBJ1-4; 10 bases line up with TRBD1. In germline, CDR1 is LGHDT, CDR2 YNNKEL (reference sequence). Trimming removed 0 bases from V and 7 bases from J; junction bases left unmatched: 2. The CDR3 spans 15 residues. This CDR3 is CASSQDRDRGEKLFF. CDR3 nucleotides: TGTGCCAGCAGCCAAGACCGGGACAGGGGTGAAAAACTGTTTTTT.

CDR3 sequence reads: CASSQRTGAPYEQYF. The CDR3 nucleotides are TGCGCCAGCAGCCAGCGGACAGGGGCGCCCTACGAGCAGTACTTC. The V call is TRBV4-3, the J call TRBJ2-7; the match to TRBD1 covers 9 bases. V was pared by 3 bases and J by 2 bases, with 5 bases of the junction left unmatched. CDR1 and CDR2 (germline): LGHNA, YSLEER. The CDR3 is 15 amino acids.

The V and J genes are TRBV6-5 and TRBJ2-7; 9 nucleotides match TRBD1. The CDR3 consists of 14 residues. Looked up from germline, CDR1 is MNHEY and CDR2 is SVGAGI. Trimming cost V 6 bases and J 2 bases; bases outside gene matches: 5. CDR3 loop: CASSTGTGTYEQYF. The CDR3, as DNA: TGTGCCAGCAGCACCGGGACAGGGACCTACGAGCAGTACTTC.

V is TRBV12-2 and J is TRBJ2-7; the DNA was not compared with TRBD1, the D call given in the table. TRBV12-2 is flagged as a pseudogene. There are 19 residues in the CDR3. This CDR3 reads CASRSRCGTGAYNSYEQYF. CDR3 nucleotide sequence: TGTGCAAGTCGCTCCCGTTGCGGGACAGGGGCCTATAACTCCTACGAGCAGTACTTC.

The chain links TRBV19 to TRBJ2-2, with 10 bases matching TRBD2. The CDR3 loop spans 14 amino acids. Germline V gives CDR1 LNHDA, CDR2 SQIVND (reference sequence). With V trimmed by 7 bases and J by 7 bases, 6 bases remained unmatched. The CDR3 is CASTPGLAIGELFF. Here the CDR3 DNA reads TGTGCCAGTACCCCGGGACTAGCGATCGGGGAGCTGTTTTTT.

As DNA, the CDR3 is TGCGCCAGCAGCTTCTTCGCACGGGAGACCCAGTACTTC. Translated, it gives CASSFFARETQYF. The chain combines TRBV5-1 with TRBJ2-5; D ambiguous. This CDR3 has 13 amino acids. The V gene lost 2 bases and the J gene lost 5 bases, with 10 bases spanning the gap. The V gene's germline CDR1 is SGHRS and CDR2 YFSETQ.

The gene calls are TRBV25-1 and TRBJ1-4; 8 positions match TRBD1. J was trimmed by 7 bases and V by 4 bases; bases with no gene match: 8. The CDR3 consists of 15 residues. Germline V gives CDR1 MGHDK, CDR2 SYGVNS. The CDR3 region has the DNA TGTGCCAGCAGTGTCGGACAGGGCGTGGGTGAAAAACTGTTTTTT. Translated: CASSVGQGVGEKLFF. Using reference TRBV25-1 and TRBJ1-4 for the parts outside the CDR3, the full variable domain is EADIYQTPRYLVIGTGKKITLECSQTMGHDKMYWYQQDPGMELHLIHYSYGVNSTEKGDLSSESTVSRIRTEHFPLTLESARPSHTSQYLCASSVGQGVGEKLFFGSGTQLSVL.

V gene TRBV19 combines with J gene TRBJ2-1, with 7 bases identical to TRBD1. CDR3 size: 15 residues. CDR1 is LNHDA, CDR2 SQIVND, per germline (reference sequence). J gave up 6 bases and V 4 bases, and 9 bases lay outside the gene matches. The DNA of the CDR3 is TGTGCCAGTAGTAGACAGGGTTCATTAGGCAATGAGCAGTTCTTC. Its protein product is CASSRQGSLGNEQFF.

This clone was recorded only once. The CDR3 nucleotides are TGTGCCAGCAGCAAGGAGACAGGGGGCTATCAGCCCCAGCATTTT. This codes for CASSKETGGYQPQHF. The chain combines TRBV2 with TRBJ1-5; 10 nucleotides line up with TRBD1. The CDR3 consists of 15 residues. Trimming at V came to 6 bases and at J to 5 bases, leaving 7 bases not matched to a gene. Germline values: CDR1 SNHLY, CDR2 FYNNEI.

This chain connects TRBV11-2 to TRBJ2-7; TRBD1 matches at 7 bases. Germline CDR1 is SGHAT and CDR2 is FQNNGV. This CDR3 is built from 14 residues. J gave up 2 bases and V 1 base, and 2 bases lay outside the gene matches. The CDR3 sequence is CASSLGTGTYEQYF. The DNA of the CDR3 is TGTGCCAGCAGCTTAGGGACAGGTACCTACGAGCAGTACTTC.

The rearrangement joins TRBV28 to TRBJ1-2; a weak D match, TRBD1 (6 bases). This CDR3 contains 14 residues. V dropped 0 bases and J dropped 2 bases, with 7 bases sitting between them. Germline CDR1 and CDR2: MDHEN and SYDVKM. The CDR3: CASSLWQGNYGYTF. The DNA of the CDR3 is TGTGCCAGCAGTTTATGGCAGGGGAACTATGGCTACACCTTC.